The TCR beta chain described here comes from a study of cytomegalovirus exposure and HLA in healthy donors. The PCR made use of 60 Vbeta and 13 Jbeta primers. Measured with immunoSEQ multiplex PCR; TCRdb has only the in-frame clones, and not every one. The sample lists 150,000 or so clones, under 85% occurring once. About this clone itself: One end of the junction does not line up with germline, which may come from a read error. Within the sample, other DNA sequences also encode this same CDR3.

Sample: PBMCs. This receptor was obtained from a man aged 18 to 30 in good health and CMV-seronegative.

The CDR3 spells CSGRSYNEQFF. The CDR3 region has the DNA TGTAGCGGTCGGAGCTACAATGAGCAGTTCTTC. J is TRBJ2-1 and V is TRBV29-1; perhaps TRBD2 as D (6 bases). The germline gives CDR1 SQVTM, CDR2 ANQGSEA. CDR3 length equals 11 residues.